Given below is one T cell receptor (beta chain) in context. The target antigen is unknown. Produced via immunoSEQ multiplex PCR; TCRdb's table is partial and in-frame only. The sample holds approximately 90,000 clones, roughly 85% seen once. This sample is drawn from a study of T cell responses to AZD1222 COVID-19 vaccine. Looked up from germline, CDR1 is ENHRY and CDR2 is SYGVKD. Between the trimmed V and J ends, which lost 4 bases and 0 bases, there was a span of 16 bases. This CDR3 is built from 16 residues. Overall study results and limits: AZD1222 recipients seropositive at baseline numbered only 5 or 6. Clonal diversity may have been underestimated in mostly white British donors. Spike-wide vaccine-associated CD4 TCRs dominated at 160-218 and 743-854. Reportedly, close to half of spike-specific TCRs are directed against unmutated variant regions.

Sequenced material: peripheral blood, taken on day 0 of AZD1222 vaccination. This chain links TRBV10-3 with TRBJ2-7; D tentatively fits TRBD1 or TRBD2 (5 bases each). The sequence was collected from an adult in good health. The CDR3 sequence is CAISGSRPGTSYEQYF. CDR3 bases: TGTGCCATCAGTGGGAGCCGGCCTGGGACCTCCTACGAGCAGTACTTC.